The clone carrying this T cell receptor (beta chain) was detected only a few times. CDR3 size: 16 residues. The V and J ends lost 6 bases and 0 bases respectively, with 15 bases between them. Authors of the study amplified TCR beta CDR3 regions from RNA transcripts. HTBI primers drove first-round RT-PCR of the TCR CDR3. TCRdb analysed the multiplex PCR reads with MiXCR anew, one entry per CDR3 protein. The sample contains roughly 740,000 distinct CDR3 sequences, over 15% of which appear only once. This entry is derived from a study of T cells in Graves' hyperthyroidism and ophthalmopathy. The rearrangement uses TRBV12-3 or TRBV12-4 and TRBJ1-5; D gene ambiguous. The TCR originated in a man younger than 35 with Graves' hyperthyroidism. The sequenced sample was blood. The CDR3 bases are TGTGCCAGCAGACAACAAAATTGGGGTAGCAATCAGCCCCAGCATTTT. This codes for CASRQQNWGSNQPQHF.